These 20 T cell receptor beta chains were all obtained from the same sample, sequenced in a study of Tregs in tolerant kidney transplant recipients. Only in-frame clones appear in the TCRdb table, and some are missing; sequencing was by immunoSEQ multiplex PCR. The repertoire holds 60,000 to 75,000 clones, 80% to 90% seen once, with 2.1% in the top ten. This sample comprised Tregs from blood, obtained before the transplant. Receptor source: a human donor who received a combined kidney and bone marrow transplant.

This sequence joins TRBV28 and TRBJ1-1; D remains unclear. The CDR3 consists of 12 residues. Trimming removed 3 bases at V and 4 bases at J, with 6 bases between. Germline CDR1 reads MDHEN; CDR2 reads SYDVKM. CDR3 protein: CASSLRLTEAFF. The CDR3 nucleotides are TGTGCCAGCAGTTTGCGCCTCACTGAAGCTTTCTTT.

The V and J genes are TRBV9 and TRBJ2-4; D unresolved. Trimming took off 0 bases at V and 0 bases at J, with 13 bases between the two ends. The CDR3 is 17 residues long. CDR1 and CDR2 (germline): SGDLS, YYNGEE. The CDR3: CASSVASAAGAKNIQYF. For the CDR3, the DNA is TGTGCCAGCAGCGTAGCCTCCGCGGCAGGAGCCAAAAACATTCAGTACTTC.

V is TRBV4-3 and J is TRBJ2-1; 7 bases line up with TRBD2. CDR3 size: 15 residues. Germline V CDR1 and CDR2: LGHNA, YSLEER. After removal of 4 bases from V and 2 bases from J, the junction contained 5 bases not matched to a gene. CDR3 region: CASSRDYRTYNEQFF. For the CDR3, the DNA is TGCGCCAGCAGCCGGGACTACCGCACCTACAATGAGCAGTTCTTC.

The chain joins TRBV11-2 to TRBJ2-3, with 10 bases matching TRBD2. V shed 4 bases, J shed 5 bases, and the junction held 3 bases outside the gene matches. The CDR3 has 14 residues. The germline CDR1 and CDR2 sequences are SGHAT and FQNNGV. The CDR3, as DNA: TGTGCCAGCAGCTCCCTAGCGGGGGAAGATACGCAGTATTTT. It codes for CASSSLAGEDTQYF.

The chain joins TRBV18 to TRBJ2-7; D uncertain. The germline gives CDR1 KGHSH, CDR2 LQKENI. V lost 2 bases to trimming and J lost 5 bases, with 16 bases between them. The CDR3 consists of 15 residues. The CDR3 region has the DNA TGTGCCAGCTCACCATATTCGTCTTCGGGCCACGAGCAGTACTTC. Amino acids: CASSPYSSSGHEQYF.

The J gene is TRBJ2-2, the V gene TRBV27, with 8 bases aligning to TRBD1. CDR1 is MNHEY, CDR2 SMNVEV, per germline (reference sequence). The CDR3 has 16 amino acids. Trimming cost V 7 bases and J 5 bases; bases outside gene matches: 12. CDR3 loop: CASKSSGTGITGELFF. The CDR3 coding sequence is TGTGCCAGCAAGAGTTCCGGGACAGGAATAACCGGGGAGCTGTTTTTT.

This chain joins TRBV5-6 and TRBJ2-3; D is uncertain. Deletions cut 2 bases from V and 1 base from J, with 14 bases between. CDR1 SGHDT and CDR2 YYEEEE come from the germline V gene. The CDR3 has 16 residues. The CDR3 sequence: CASSLRWGGRTDTQYF. CDR3 bases: TGTGCCAGCAGCTTAAGATGGGGTGGGCGCACAGATACGCAGTATTTT.

The chain links TRBV27 to TRBJ2-7; D is possibly TRBD1 (6 bases). From germline, CDR1 is MNHEY and CDR2 SMNVEV (reference sequence). The CDR3 is 14 amino acids. Trimming left V 7 bases short and J 0 bases short, with 13 bases between. CDR3 sequence reads: CASKAWTDSYEQYF. Here the CDR3 DNA reads TGTGCCAGCAAGGCGTGGACAGACTCCTACGAGCAGTACTTC.

This clone was detected a few times. The rearrangement joins TRBV28 to TRBJ1-1; no firm D call. The V end was cut by 3 bases, the J end by 1 base, with 15 bases between. The CDR3 is made up of 16 amino acids. Germline CDR1 and CDR2: MDHEN and SYDVKM. The CDR3, as DNA: TGTGCCAGCAGTTTTCTTGACACCAAAGCGAACACTGAAGCTTTCTTT. Amino acids: CASSFLDTKANTEAFF.

The rearrangement uses TRBV7-7 and TRBJ2-2; no firm D call. Trimming pared 5 bases from V and 5 bases from J, leaving 15 bases between. This CDR3 is 15 amino acids long. Germline V gene lookup returns CDR1 SSHAT and CDR2 FNYEAQ (reference sequence). Written as DNA, the CDR3 is TGTGCCAGCAGCCCGGCAGGCGTGGGGACCGGGGAGCTGTTTTTT. It is translated as CASSPAGVGTGELFF.

The rearrangement joins TRBV14 to TRBJ2-1, with 11 bases lining up with TRBD1. Trimming cost V 8 bases and J 9 bases; bases outside gene matches: 6. Germline CDR1 reads SGHDN; CDR2 reads FVKESK. CDR3 length equals 13 residues. In DNA form, the CDR3 reads TGTGCCAGCCGTGGACAGGGGGCTGGTGAGCAGTTCTTC. This gives the protein CASRGQGAGEQFF.

V gene TRBV28 combines with J gene TRBJ1-4; 10 bases are a match to TRBD1. Germline lookup yields CDR1 MDHEN and CDR2 SYDVKM. V lost 6 bases, J lost 8 bases, and 6 bases stayed unmatched. This CDR3 is built from 14 residues. The CDR3 sequence: CASRIRDRGEKLFF. DNA for the CDR3: TGTGCCAGCAGGATCCGGGACAGGGGAGAAAAACTGTTTTTT.

As to this clone: Here the CDR3 omits its conserved ending phenylalanine or tryptophan, so a read error is the likely source. The V and J genes are TRBV7-9 and TRBJ1-2; 7 nucleotides line up with TRBD1. Germline V gene data show CDR1 as SEHNR and CDR2 as FQNEAQ (reference sequence). The V segment lost 1 base and the J segment 7 bases; nucleotides outside the gene matches: 3. This CDR3 has 13 amino acids. The CDR3 loop is CASSLGQGFGYTL. CDR3 bases: TGTGCCAGCAGCTTAGGACAGGGTTTTGGCTACACCCTC.

The chain has TRBV5-1 and TRBJ1-1; D unresolved. This CDR3 contains 14 residues. The ends were cut back, 4 bases at V and 1 base at J, with 11 bases in the middle. CDR1 is SGHRS, CDR2 YFSETQ, per germline. The CDR3 nucleotides read TGCGCCAGCAGCCCGGACGGAAGGAACACTGAAGCTTTCTTT. This translates into CASSPDGRNTEAFF.

This chain links TRBV5-8 with TRBJ1-1; TRBD1 agrees at 8 bases. The junction had 16 bases not matched to a gene; V was cut back by 4 bases and J by 2 bases. The CDR3 loop spans 18 amino acids. Germline loops: CDR1 SGHTS, CDR2 YDEGEE. The chain's CDR3 is CASSPIGGDRGPNTEAFF. The CDR3 bases are TGTGCCAGCAGCCCGATCGGGGGAGACAGGGGCCCAAACACTGAAGCTTTCTTT.

The chain has TRBV2 and TRBJ2-2; 14 nucleotides match TRBD2. The germline V gene encodes CDR1 SNHLY and CDR2 FYNNEI. CDR3 size: 17 residues. V was pared by 7 bases and J by 8 bases, with 12 bases of the junction left unmatched. CDR3 sequence (DNA): TGTGCCAGCAAAGCCCCGGGACTAGCGGGAGCCGGGGGGGAGCTGTTTTTT. The encoded protein is CASKAPGLAGAGGELFF.

V usage is TRBV10-3 and J usage is TRBJ1-4; D call uncertain. This CDR3 contains 15 residues. Germline lookup yields CDR1 ENHRY and CDR2 SYGVKD. V dropped 8 bases and J dropped 3 bases, with 16 bases sitting between them. CDR3 in DNA: TGTGCCATCGGTGGAGGCTCCCCCGCTAATGAAAAACTGTTTTTT. It translates to CAIGGGSPANEKLFF.

This sequence joins TRBV2 and TRBJ2-1; D possibly corresponds to TRBD2 (6 bases). Per germline, CDR1 SNHLY and CDR2 FYNNEI. This CDR3 contains 15 residues. V shed 3 bases and J shed 2 bases, with 11 bases lying between them. Here the CDR3 DNA reads TGTGCCAGCAGTGATCGGACGGGAGCCTACAATGAGCAGTTCTTC. This encodes CASSDRTGAYNEQFF.

The V call is TRBV6-6, the J call TRBJ2-7; TRBD1 agrees at 9 bases. Germline-derived CDR1 and CDR2 are MNHNY and SVGAGI (reference sequence). V lost 0 bases to trimming and J lost 3 bases; unmatched junction nucleotides: 6. The CDR3 consists of 16 residues. The CDR3 nucleotides read TGTGCCAGCAGTTACTCCGGGACAGGGACGATCTACGAGCAGTACTTC. It encodes CASSYSGTGTIYEQYF.

The chain carries TRBV28 and TRBJ2-3, with a weak D call TRBD2 (7 bases). Trimming pared 4 bases from V and 1 base from J, leaving 18 bases between. The CDR3 extends over 17 amino acids. Germline V gene sequence: CDR1 MDHEN, CDR2 SYDVKM. CDR3 DNA sequence: TGTGCCAGCAGTTCCCGTCGGGGGAGGGGGGGCACAGATACGCAGTATTTT. It specifies CASSSRRGRGGTDTQYF.